This T cell receptor (beta chain) was recorded in a study of blood T cells in healthy people across ages. The study's findings and limits: A conclusive naive versus antigen-experienced comparison was prevented by the unsorted PBMCs. Estimates of diversity drawn from one million T cells were considered underestimates.

Healthy Caucasian individuals from Russia aged 6 to 90 served as donors. It was with a sample-barcoded 5' primer and a J-beta primer mix that a second PCR of roughly 7 to 12 cycles was run. From the 5' RACE reads, TCRdb called clonotypes with MiXCR, one entry per CDR3 protein. Of 910,000 or so distinct CDR3 sequences in the sample, around 54% are singletons; the top ten hold about a fifth. Between the trimmed V and J ends, which lost 6 bases and 0 bases, there was a span of 12 bases. Per the germline V gene, CDR1 is SGHVS and CDR2 is FQNEAQ. This CDR3 contains 14 residues. The table lists this clonotype with a few counts. Its antigen remains unidentified. A read error is possible here, since a much larger clone lies one base away.

This TCR came from a woman aged 60-75 years in good health. Sequenced sample: blood. The chain has TRBV7-8 and TRBJ2-7; the D is unclear. Here the CDR3 reads CASRSAGPSYEQYF. In nucleotides, the CDR3 is TGTGCCAGCAGATCCGCCGGCCCCTCCTACGAGCAGTACTTC.